This T cell receptor (beta chain) was profiled in a study of shared clonotypes between healthy human individuals. The wider study: Donors had three CD4 naive, three CD4 memory, two CD8 naive and one CD8 memory plate apiece.

The CDR3 length is 14 residues. Trimming stripped 3 bases from V and 2 bases from J, with 10 bases between. Germline V gives CDR1 SGHAT, CDR2 FQNNGV. Comments on this clone: What it binds is unknown. The sample holds other DNA sequences that translate to the same CDR3.

Replicate sorted-subset PCRs were loaded with 150 to 250 ng DNA, approximately 31,000 T cell genomes. Some clones are missing from TCRdb's copy, which holds only in-frame ones; the method was immunoSEQ multiplex PCR. The sample has 550,000 to 800,000 clones, about 90% seen once. Whole-study findings and limits: Larger estimated richness was generally seen in naive subsets than in memory subsets. Among non-shared clonotypes, generation probabilities were lower than among those shared by all four donors.

The origin of this receptor is a man aged 18 to 30 in good health. Some clones in this sample may be carry-over from other donors' samples. This chain connects TRBV11-2 to TRBJ1-2; D remains ambiguous. Sequencing was carried out using memory CD8+ T cells from PBMCs. Subset defined: CD45RO+ cells pooled with CCR7-negative TemRA cells. DNA of the CDR3: TGTGCCAGCAGCTTTTTGGAGGGCAACTATGGCTACACCTTC. Protein: CASSFLEGNYGYTF.